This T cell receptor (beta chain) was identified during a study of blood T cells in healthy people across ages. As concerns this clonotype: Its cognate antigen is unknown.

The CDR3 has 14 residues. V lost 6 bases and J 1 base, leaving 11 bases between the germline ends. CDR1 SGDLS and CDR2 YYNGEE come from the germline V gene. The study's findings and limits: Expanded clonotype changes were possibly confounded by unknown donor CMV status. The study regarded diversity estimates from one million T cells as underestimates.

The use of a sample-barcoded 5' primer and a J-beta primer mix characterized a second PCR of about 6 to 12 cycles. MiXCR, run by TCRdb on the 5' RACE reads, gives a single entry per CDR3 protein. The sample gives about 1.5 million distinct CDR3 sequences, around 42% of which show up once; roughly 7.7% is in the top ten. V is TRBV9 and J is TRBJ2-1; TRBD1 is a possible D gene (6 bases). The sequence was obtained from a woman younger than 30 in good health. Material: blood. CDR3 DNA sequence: TGTGCCAGCACCAGGGACATTTCCTACAATGAGCAGTTCTTC. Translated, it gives CASTRDISYNEQFF.